These 5 T cell receptor beta chains originate from one sample sequenced in a study of Ad26.COV2.S vaccination and SARS-CoV-2 variants (dated by TCRdb to the early 2020s). Libraries came from the immunoSEQ multiplex PCR assay. The table was pulled from immuneACCESS by TCRdb, which kept in-frame rearrangements only. Such tables lose some clones; where checked, under half of the loss comes from unresolved V genes, and the rest has no known cause. This sample comprises roughly 410,000 clones, 83% of them detected only once. Jointly, the top ten make up around 7% of the sample. The treatment or condition label for this specimen denotes: some 20 received Ad26.COV2.S at low or high dose, single or two shots; roughly five received placebo; per-sample allocation not given. For vaccine and placebo recipients, repertoires were sequenced using samples collected on day 63 after the first injection. The sample in question was peripheral blood, obtained in a trial of Ad26.COV2.S vaccine versus placebo. These receptors all come from a person between 18 and 65 years old who received the Ad26.COV2.S COVID-19 vaccine or a placebo.

The chain carries TRBV9 and TRBJ2-1, with D unclear. Germline lookup yields CDR1 SGDLS and CDR2 YYNGEE. The germline V and J ends were trimmed by 4 bases and 4 bases, with 12 bases remaining between them. CDR3 size: 14 residues. The CDR3: CASSPTGLYNEQFF. As DNA, the CDR3 is TGTGCCAGCAGCCCCACGGGCCTTTACAATGAGCAGTTCTTC.

The V gene is TRBV18, the J gene TRBJ2-2; possible D gene TRBD2, 6 bases. The V gene lost 4 bases and the J gene lost 1 base, with 16 bases spanning the gap. From germline, CDR1 is KGHSH and CDR2 LQKENI. This CDR3 comprises 17 residues. CDR3 sequence (DNA): TGTGCCAGCTCACGACAATTATGGGGGGAGAACACCGGGGAGCTGTTTTTT. Protein product: CASSRQLWGENTGELFF.

The chain employs TRBV5-5 and TRBJ1-1, with 7 bases fitting TRBD1. Germline CDR1 is SGHKS and CDR2 is YYEKEE (reference sequence). The CDR3 is made up of 13 amino acids. V shed 0 bases, J shed 9 bases, and the junction held 5 bases outside the gene matches. CDR3 residues: CASSLGQGLKAFF. CDR3 DNA: TGTGCCAGCAGCTTGGGACAGGGTTTGAAAGCTTTCTTT. The entire variable domain, with the rest obtained from reference TRBV5-5 and TRBJ1-1, is as follows: DAGVTQSPTHLIKTRGQQVTLRCSPISGHKSVSWYQQVLGQGPQFIFQYYEKEERGRGNFPDRFSARQFPNYSSELNVNALLLGDSALYLCASSLGQGLKAFFGQGTRLTVV.

This chain connects TRBV16 to TRBJ2-7; D is perhaps TRBD2 (5 bases). Trimming removed 2 bases at V and 2 bases at J, with 13 bases between. The germline gives CDR1 KGHSY, CDR2 FQNENV. The CDR3 spans 15 residues. CDR3 in DNA: TGTGCCAGCAGCCAAGGAGGTCTCCGCCCCTACGAGCAGTACTTC. Translation: CASSQGGLRPYEQYF.

The chain recombines TRBV12-3 or TRBV12-4 with TRBJ1-2; 8 bases are shared with TRBD1. The CDR3 loop spans 13 amino acids. The J segment lost 3 bases and the V segment lost 6 bases, leaving 3 bases of the junction unmatched. CDR3 in amino acids: CASRVTGDYGYTF. The CDR3 nucleotides are TGTGCCAGCAGAGTGACAGGGGACTATGGCTACACCTTC.